A single sample gave rise to the 2 T cell receptor beta chains below, sequenced in a study of T cell repertoires in cytomegalovirus infection (dated by TCRdb to the late 2010s). The sample was run on an Illumina HiSeq 1500. In-frame beta chains were kept once TCRdb had trimmed the public reads at Q25 with fastp and called clones with MiXCR. Each entry is one CDR3 protein sequence, shown with its most common DNA and genes. In all, the sample holds approximately 400,000 distinct CDR3 sequences, and 31% of those were seen once. The ten largest clones add up to roughly 13% of the sample. Sequencing was done on a sample of PBMCs. The receptors were sampled from a human donor in good health (CMV status not recorded). Some clones in this sample may be carry-over from other donors' samples.

The chain has TRBV6-6 and TRBJ2-1; TRBD1 or TRBD2 may be the D gene (6 bases each). CDR3 length: 18 amino acids. Trimming removed 7 bases at V and 0 bases at J, with 22 bases between. CDR1 is MNHNY, CDR2 SVGAGI, per germline (reference sequence). The CDR3, as DNA: TGTGCCAGCAAACATACAGGGTTGGGGGGTCCCTCCTACAATGAGCAGTTCTTC. Protein: CASKHTGLGGPSYNEQFF.

The chain carries TRBV7-2 and TRBJ2-7, with TRBD1 identical over 7 bases. Trimming took 5 bases from V and 1 from J; bases not matched to a gene: 8. CDR1 SGHTA and CDR2 FQGNSA come from the germline V gene. The CDR3 is 15 residues long. CDR3 amino acids: CASSRRQGPSYEQYF. In DNA, the CDR3 is TGTGCCAGCAGCCGTCGACAGGGCCCTTCCTACGAGCAGTACTTC.